This T cell receptor (beta chain) was recorded in a study of blood T cell repertoires in COVID-19 (dated by TCRdb to 2020 to 2021). About the investigation overall: Samples covering the acute and convalescent phases of COVID-19 were provided by collaborators in the United States, Italy and Spain. Samples came from the ongoing ImmuneRACE study (first 160 participants) plus 1,254 subjects from 6 global collaborators. A de-identified subject ID, COVID-19 status, age in years and sex were almost always included in the sample metadata. Subjects who had been exposed to COVID-19, were actively infected with it, or had recovered from it provided the deeply sampled blood TCRbeta repertoires that made up the dataset. HLA class I and class II types, where available, came from metadata supplied by the sample provider rather than from assay-based typing. The prospective study material was composed of cDNA or gDNA derived from T cells, B-cell-depleted T cells, or PBMCs. The repertoires were released in a freely available public database meant as a resource for research on the immune response to SARS-CoV-2.

Whole blood was collected in K2EDTA tubes by collaborating institutions according to the institutions' own protocols. Collaborator samples were shipped for TCRbeta analysis as frozen whole blood, isolated PBMCs, or DNA extracted from either sample type. About this clone itself: Its antigen target is currently unknown. Base qualities are not at hand, and no much larger clone is one base apart.

The full study reports these points: The quantity of clinical and demographic metadata differed by source and by participant and was supplied without curation.

The CDR3 runs 16 residues from the cysteine to the phenylalanine. The kept DNA is CDR3 alone, 48 bases in frame from the first base. Trimming removed 4 bases from V and 3 bases from J, leaving 13 bases between the germline ends. CDR1 is given as PRHDT and CDR2 as FYEKMQ, both from the germline V gene (reference sequence). TCRbeta CDR3 regions were amplified from genomic DNA using the immunoSEQ Assay, a bias-controlled multiplex PCR. On the authors' methods: The number of nucleated cells in each sample was estimated from the amplification of reference gene primers within the assay. To quantify the absolute abundance of each unique TCRbeta CDR3 rearrangement, sequence reads were collapsed and filtered. Productive Simpson clonality was computed per sample as the square root of Simpson's diversity index over productive rearrangements. TCRdb retrieved this table from immuneACCESS and kept in-frame rearrangements only. Not all clones are present; in checked studies, unresolved V genes account for under half, and no reason is known for the remainder. Clonal size and the V and J genes are those of that table, whereas D and trimming came from the DNA. Present in this sample are under 40,000 clones, more than 85% of which were seen just once. The ten largest clones capture approximately 0.95% of the sample.

Material: peripheral blood. The chain was built from TRBV13 and TRBJ2-6; the D region possibly corresponds to TRBD1 (6 bases align). This receptor was taken from a male donor with active COVID-19. The CDR3 protein: CASSSRRGNGANVLTF. The DNA sequence is TGTGCCAGCAGCTCCCGCAGGGGAAATGGGGCCAACGTCCTGACTTTC.